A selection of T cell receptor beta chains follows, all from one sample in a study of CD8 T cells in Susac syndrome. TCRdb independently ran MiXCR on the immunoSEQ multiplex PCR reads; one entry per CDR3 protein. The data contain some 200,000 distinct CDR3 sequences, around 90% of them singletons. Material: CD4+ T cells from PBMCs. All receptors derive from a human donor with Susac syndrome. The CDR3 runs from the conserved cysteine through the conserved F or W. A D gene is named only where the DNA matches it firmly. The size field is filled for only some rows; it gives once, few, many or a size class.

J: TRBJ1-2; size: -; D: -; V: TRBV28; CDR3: CALSHGYGYTF; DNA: TGTGCCCTGTCTCATGGCTATGGCTACACCTTC
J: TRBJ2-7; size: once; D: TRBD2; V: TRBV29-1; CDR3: CSVEASGYEQYF; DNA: TGCAGCGTTGAGGCTAGCGGCTACGAGCAGTACTTC
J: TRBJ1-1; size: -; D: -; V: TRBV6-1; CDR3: CASSEGGKNTEAFF; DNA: TGTGCCAGCAGTGAGGGGGGGAAGAACACTGAAGCTTTCTTT
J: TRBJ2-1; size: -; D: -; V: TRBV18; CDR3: CASSPLAESYNEQFF; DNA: TGTGCCAGCTCACCACTGGCAGAAAGCTACAATGAGCAGTTCTTC
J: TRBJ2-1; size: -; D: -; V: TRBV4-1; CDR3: CASSQDFELSSYNEQFF; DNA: TGCGCCAGCAGCCAAGATTTTGAATTAAGCTCCTACAATGAGCAGTTCTTC
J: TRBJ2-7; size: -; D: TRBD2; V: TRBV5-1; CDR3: CASSLLAGEGYEQYF; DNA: TGCGCCAGCAGCCTACTAGCGGGAGAAGGATACGAGCAGTACTTC
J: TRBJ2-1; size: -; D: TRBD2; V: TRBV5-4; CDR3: CASSLFLAGEGDEQFF; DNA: TGTGCCAGCAGCTTGTTCCTAGCGGGAGAGGGGGATGAGCAGTTCTTC
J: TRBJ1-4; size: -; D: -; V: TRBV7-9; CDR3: CASSGGGTGEKLFF; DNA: TGTGCCAGCAGCGGTGGCGGAACGGGTGAAAAACTGTTTTTT
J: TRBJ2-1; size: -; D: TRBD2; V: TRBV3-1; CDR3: CASSHRIRTSGTHYNEQFF; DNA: TGTGCCAGCAGCCATAGGATAAGGACTAGCGGAACGCACTACAATGAGCAGTTCTTC
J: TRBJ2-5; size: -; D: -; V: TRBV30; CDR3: CAWSAGREETQYF; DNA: TGTGCCTGGAGTGCGGGCAGGGAAGAGACCCAGTACTTC
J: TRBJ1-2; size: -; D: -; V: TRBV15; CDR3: CATSASGPQGYTF; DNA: TGTGCCACCAGCGCGTCGGGACCGCAAGGCTACACCTTC
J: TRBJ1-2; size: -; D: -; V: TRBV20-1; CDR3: CSASTGTANYGYTF; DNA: TGCAGTGCTAGTACCGGGACCGCAAACTATGGCTACACCTTC
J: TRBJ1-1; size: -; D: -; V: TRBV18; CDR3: CASSPFGGARGTEAFF; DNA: TGTGCCAGCTCACCATTCGGGGGAGCGAGGGGCACTGAAGCTTTCTTT
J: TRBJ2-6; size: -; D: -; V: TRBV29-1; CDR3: CSVGLGQGTSGANVLTF; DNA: TGCAGCGTTGGTTTGGGACAAGGAACCTCTGGGGCCAACGTCCTGACTTTC
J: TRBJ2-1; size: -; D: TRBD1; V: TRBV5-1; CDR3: CASSINRPGQGANEQFF; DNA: TGCGCCAGCAGCATAAACCGTCCCGGACAGGGGGCCAATGAGCAGTTCTTC
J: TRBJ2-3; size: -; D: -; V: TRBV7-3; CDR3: CASSLGPGGPTDTQYF; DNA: TGTGCCAGCAGCTTAGGACCCGGGGGGCCCACAGATACGCAGTATTTT
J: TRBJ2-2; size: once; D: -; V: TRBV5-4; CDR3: CASSPDGLNTGELFF; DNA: TGTGCCAGCAGCCCGGACGGTTTGAACACCGGGGAGCTGTTTTTT
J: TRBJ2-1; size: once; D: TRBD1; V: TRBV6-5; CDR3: CASRDAGTGANEQFF; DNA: TGTGCCAGCAGGGATGCCGGGACAGGGGCCAATGAGCAGTTCTTC
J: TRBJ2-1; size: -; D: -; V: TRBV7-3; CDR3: CASSDRSSRVAEQFF; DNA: TGTGCCAGCAGCGACAGATCTAGCCGGGTGGCTGAGCAGTTCTTC
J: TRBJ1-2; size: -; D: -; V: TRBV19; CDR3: CASSPGGRGYTF; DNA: TGTGCCAGTAGTCCGGGGGGCCGCGGCTACACCTTC
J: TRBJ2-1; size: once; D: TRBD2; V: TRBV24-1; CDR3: CATSDSTIGLAGDEQFF; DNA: TGTGCCACCAGTGATTCAACTATTGGTCTAGCGGGAGATGAGCAGTTCTTC
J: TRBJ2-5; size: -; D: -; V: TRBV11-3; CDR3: CASSLDRGTQYF; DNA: TGTGCCAGCAGCTTAGATCGGGGGACCCAGTACTTC
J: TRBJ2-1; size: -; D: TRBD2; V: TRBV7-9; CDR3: CASSLLAGGRDEQFF; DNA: TGTGCCAGCAGCCTACTAGCGGGGGGGCGGGATGAGCAGTTCTTC
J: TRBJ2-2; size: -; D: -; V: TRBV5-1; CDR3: CASWQEPNTGELFF; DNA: TGCGCCAGCTGGCAGGAACCGAACACCGGGGAGCTGTTTTTT
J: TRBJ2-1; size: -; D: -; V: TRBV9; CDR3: CASSVDGSTYNEQFF; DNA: TGTGCCAGCAGCGTAGACGGGAGTACCTACAATGAGCAGTTCTTC
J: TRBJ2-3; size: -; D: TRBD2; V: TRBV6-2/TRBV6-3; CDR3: CASRNRLAGTDTQYF; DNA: TGTGCCAGCCGGAACAGACTAGCAGGCACAGATACGCAGTATTTT
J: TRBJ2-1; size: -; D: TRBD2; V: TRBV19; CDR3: CASSIGGRVYNEQFF; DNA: TGTGCCAGTAGTATCGGCGGGAGGGTTTACAATGAGCAGTTCTTC
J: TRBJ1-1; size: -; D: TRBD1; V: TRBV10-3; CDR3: CATGTGMNTEAFF; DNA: TGTGCCACTGGGACAGGGATGAACACTGAAGCTTTCTTT
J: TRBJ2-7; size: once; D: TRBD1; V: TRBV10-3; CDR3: CAISDRDSLYEQYF; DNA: TGTGCCATCAGTGACAGGGACAGCTTATACGAGCAGTACTTC
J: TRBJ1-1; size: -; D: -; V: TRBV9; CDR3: CASSVDREDEAFF; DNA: TGTGCCAGCAGCGTAGACCGGGAAGATGAAGCTTTCTTT
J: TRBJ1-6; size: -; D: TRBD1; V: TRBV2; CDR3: CASRVDRGRGSPLHF; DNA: TGTGCCAGCAGGGTAGACAGGGGGCGGGGATCACCCCTCCACTTT
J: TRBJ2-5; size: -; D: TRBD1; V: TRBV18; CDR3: CASSLNGQGEETQYF; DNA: TGTGCCAGCTCACTGAATGGACAGGGAGAAGAGACCCAGTACTTC
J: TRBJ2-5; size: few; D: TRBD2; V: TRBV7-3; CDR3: CASSLGLAGGQETQYF; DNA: TGTGCCAGCAGCTTGGGACTAGCGGGGGGGCAAGAGACCCAGTACTTC
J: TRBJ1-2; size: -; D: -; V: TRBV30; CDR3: CAWSEGRSYGYTF; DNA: TGTGCCTGGAGTGAGGGGAGGAGCTATGGCTACACCTTC
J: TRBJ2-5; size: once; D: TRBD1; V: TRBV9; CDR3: CASNPDRGTETQYF; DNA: TGTGCCAGCAACCCAGACAGGGGCACGGAGACCCAGTACTTC
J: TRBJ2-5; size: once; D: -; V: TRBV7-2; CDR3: CASSQRGLQETQYF; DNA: TGTGCCAGCAGCCAAAGGGGCTTACAAGAGACCCAGTACTTC
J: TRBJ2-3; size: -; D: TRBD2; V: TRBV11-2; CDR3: CASSFTSGGITDTQYF; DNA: TGTGCCAGCAGCTTCACTAGCGGGGGCATCACAGATACGCAGTATTTT
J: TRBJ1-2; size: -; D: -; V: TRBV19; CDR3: CASSILGANYGYTF; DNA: TGTGCCAGTAGTATCCTCGGGGCTAACTATGGCTACACCTTC
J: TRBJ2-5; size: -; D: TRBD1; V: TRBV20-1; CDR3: CSASDGTGKETQYF; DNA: TGCAGTGCTAGTGACGGGACAGGGAAAGAGACCCAGTACTTC
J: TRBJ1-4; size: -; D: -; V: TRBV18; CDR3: CASSPVFGVWEKLFF; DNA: TGTGCCAGCTCACCGGTTTTCGGAGTTTGGGAAAAACTGTTTTTT
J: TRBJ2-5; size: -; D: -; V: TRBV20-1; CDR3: CSASRGRETQYF; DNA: TGCAGTGCTAGTAGGGGGAGGGAGACCCAGTACTTC
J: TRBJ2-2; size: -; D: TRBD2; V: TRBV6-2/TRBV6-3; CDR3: CASTLAGANTGELFF; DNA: TGTGCCAGTACACTAGCGGGAGCGAACACCGGGGAGCTGTTTTTT
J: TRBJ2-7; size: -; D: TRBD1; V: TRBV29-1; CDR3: CSVELGQGPLAYEQYF; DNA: TGCAGCGTTGAGTTGGGACAGGGCCCGCTAGCCTACGAGCAGTACTTC
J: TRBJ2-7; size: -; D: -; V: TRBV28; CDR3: CASSLKVSYEQYF; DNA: TGTGCCAGCAGTTTAAAGGTTTCCTACGAGCAGTACTTC
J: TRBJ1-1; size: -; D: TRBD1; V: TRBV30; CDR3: CAWSTQGDTEAFF; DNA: TGTGCCTGGAGTACACAGGGGGACACTGAAGCTTTCTTT
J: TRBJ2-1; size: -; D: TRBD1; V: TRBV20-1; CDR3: CSAIDRGYNEQFF; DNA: TGCAGTGCTATCGACAGGGGCTACAATGAGCAGTTCTTC
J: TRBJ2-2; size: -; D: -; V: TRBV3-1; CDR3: CASSQVAGRTGELFF; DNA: TGTGCCAGCAGCCAAGTTGCAGGGAGGACCGGGGAGCTGTTTTTT
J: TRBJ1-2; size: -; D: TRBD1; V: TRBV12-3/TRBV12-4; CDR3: CASSFGRGNYGYTF; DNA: TGTGCCAGCAGTTTTGGCAGGGGGAACTATGGCTACACCTTC
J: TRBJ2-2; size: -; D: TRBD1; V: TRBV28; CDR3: CASSRQGGLFF; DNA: TGTGCCAGCAGTAGACAGGGTGGGCTGTTTTTT
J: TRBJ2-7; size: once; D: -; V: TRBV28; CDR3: CASSLGTWTYEQYF; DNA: TGTGCCAGCAGTTTAGGGACCTGGACCTACGAGCAGTACTTC
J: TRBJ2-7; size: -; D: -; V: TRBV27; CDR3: CASSPDPQISYEQYF; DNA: TGTGCCAGCAGCCCGGACCCGCAAATCTCCTACGAGCAGTACTTC
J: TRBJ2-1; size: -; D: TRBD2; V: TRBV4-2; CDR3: CASSQEGLAGRSSYNEQFF; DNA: TGTGCCAGCAGCCAAGAGGGACTAGCGGGGAGGAGCTCCTACAATGAGCAGTTCTTC
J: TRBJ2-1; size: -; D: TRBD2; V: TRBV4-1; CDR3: CASSQDVSGRYNEQFF; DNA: TGCGCCAGCAGCCAAGACGTTAGCGGGAGATACAATGAGCAGTTCTTC